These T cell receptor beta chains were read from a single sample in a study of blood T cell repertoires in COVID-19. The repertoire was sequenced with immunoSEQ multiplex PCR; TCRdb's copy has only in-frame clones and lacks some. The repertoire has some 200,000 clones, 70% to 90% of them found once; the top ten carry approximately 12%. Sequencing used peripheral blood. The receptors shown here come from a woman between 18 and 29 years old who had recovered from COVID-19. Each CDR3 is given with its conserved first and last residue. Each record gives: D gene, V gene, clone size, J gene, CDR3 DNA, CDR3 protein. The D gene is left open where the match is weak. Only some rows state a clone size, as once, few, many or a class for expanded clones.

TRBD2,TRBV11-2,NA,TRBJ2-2,TGTGCCAGCAGCTTTAGTCTAGCGGGAGTGGGCGGGGAGCTGTTTTTT,CASSFSLAGVGGELFF
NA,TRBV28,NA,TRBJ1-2,TGTGCCAGCAGTACCTCCAGACAGCCGTCCAATGGCTACACCTTC,CASSTSRQPSNGYTF
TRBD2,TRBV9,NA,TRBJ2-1,TGTGCCAGCAGCGGAAAAGCGGGGAGCTCCTACAATGAGCAGTTCTTC,CASSGKAGSSYNEQFF
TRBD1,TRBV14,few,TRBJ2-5,TGTGCCAGCAGCCACTGGACAGGGGGTCGGGAGACCCAGTACTTC,CASSHWTGGRETQYF
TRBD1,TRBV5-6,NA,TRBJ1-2,TGTGCCAGCAGCACTTCGACAGGGCCGATCTATGGCTACACCTTC,CASSTSTGPIYGYTF
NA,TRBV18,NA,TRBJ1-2,TGTGCCAGCTCAATCTTAGAGGACTACTATGGCTACACCTTC,CASSILEDYYGYTF
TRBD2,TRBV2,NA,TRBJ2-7,TGTGCCAGCAGTGACCCGTCCGTCGGCGGGAGGGCTTACGAGCAGTACTTC,CASSDPSVGGRAYEQYF
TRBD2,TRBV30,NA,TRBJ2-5,TGTGCCTGGAACGGACTAGCGGGACCCACTTTCAAGGGAGAGACCCAGTACTTC,CAWNGLAGPTFKGETQYF
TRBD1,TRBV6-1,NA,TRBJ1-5,TGTGCCAGCAGTGCACAGGGGGCGTGGGGGGGTAGCAATCAGCCCCAGCATTTT,CASSAQGAWGGSNQPQHF
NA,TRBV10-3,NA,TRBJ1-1,TGTGCCATCAGTGAGTCGGACAGCAACACTGAAGCTTTCTTT,CAISESDSNTEAFF
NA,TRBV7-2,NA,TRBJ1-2,TGTGCCAGCAGCTCCCCCGGCGGGGTTGGCGGCTACACCTTC,CASSSPGGVGGYTF
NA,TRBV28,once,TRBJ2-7,TGTGCCAGCAGACAGTCCTACGAGCAGTACTTC,CASRQSYEQYF
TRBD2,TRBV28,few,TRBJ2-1,TGTGCCAGCAGTTCCACGGGACTAGCGGGAGGGGTTATCTACAATGAGCAGTTCTTC,CASSSTGLAGGVIYNEQFF
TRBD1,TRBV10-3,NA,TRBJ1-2,TGTGCCACCGCCCCGGGACAGACGATCTATGGCTACACCTTC,CATAPGQTIYGYTF
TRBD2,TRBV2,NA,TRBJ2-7,TGTGCCAGCATAACAAGTAGCGGGAGTTACGAGCAGTACTTC,CASITSSGSYEQYF
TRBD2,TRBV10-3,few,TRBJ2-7,TGTGCCATCAAAGACGGACTAGCGGGACTCTACGAGCAGTACTTC,CAIKDGLAGLYEQYF
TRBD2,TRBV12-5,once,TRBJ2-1,TGTGCTAGTGGCAAAAGTTCGGGACTAGCGGGATCGCATGAGCAGTTCTTC,CASGKSSGLAGSHEQFF
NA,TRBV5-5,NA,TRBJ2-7,TGTGCCAGCAGCTTCGTAGACGAGCAGTACTTC,CASSFVDEQYF
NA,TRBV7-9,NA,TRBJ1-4,TGTGCCAGCAGCACTAGAGGGGGTGAAAAACTGTTTTTT,CASSTRGGEKLFF
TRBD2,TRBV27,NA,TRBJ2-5,TGTGCCAGCAGCGGACTAGCGTTACAAGAGACCCAGTACTTC,CASSGLALQETQYF
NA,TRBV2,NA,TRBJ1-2,TGTGCCAGCATGCCAAAATCGGGGTTACCCTCTAACTATGGCTACACCTTC,CASMPKSGLPSNYGYTF
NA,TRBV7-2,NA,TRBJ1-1,TGTGCCAGCAGCGTGAGGGCTCCGGGGGTTGAAGCTTTCTTT,CASSVRAPGVEAFF
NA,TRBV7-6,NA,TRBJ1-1,TGTGCCAGCAGCTTAGCTCGGGGAATGAGCACTGAAGCTTTCTTT,CASSLARGMSTEAFF
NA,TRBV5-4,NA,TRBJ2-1,TGTGCCAGCAGCCTTATTATCAATGAGCAGTTCTTC,CASSLIINEQFF
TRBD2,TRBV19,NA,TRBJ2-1,TGTGCCAGTAGTTGGGCGGCGGGAGGGAAATACAATGAGCAGTTCTTC,CASSWAAGGKYNEQFF
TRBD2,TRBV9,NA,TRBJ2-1,TGTGCCAGCAGCGACGGGAGGCTCTCCTACAATGAGCAGTTCTTC,CASSDGRLSYNEQFF
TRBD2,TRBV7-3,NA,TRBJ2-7,TGTGCCAGCAGCCCACGGACGGGAGGGCTGCACGAGCAGTACTTC,CASSPRTGGLHEQYF
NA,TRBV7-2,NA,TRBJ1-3,TGTGCCAGCAGATCCGGACAGGGAAACACCATATATTTT,CASRSGQGNTIYF
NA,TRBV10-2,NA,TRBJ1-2,TGCGCCAGCAGAGGACAGAACTATGGCTACACCTTC,CASRGQNYGYTF
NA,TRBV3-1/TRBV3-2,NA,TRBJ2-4,TGTGCCAGCAGCCAGGCTTTTGTGGGCAGATCCAAAAACATTCAGTACTTC,CASSQAFVGRSKNIQYF
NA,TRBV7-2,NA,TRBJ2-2,TGTGCCAGCAGCTCCTCGGTCGTCGGGGAGCTGTTTTTT,CASSSSVVGELFF
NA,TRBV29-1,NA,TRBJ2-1,TGCAGCGTTGAAGATTTGTTGGCATCGCAGTTCTTC,CSVEDLLASQFF
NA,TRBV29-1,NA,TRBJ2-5,TGCAGCGTTGTCAGGGGAGAGACCCAGTACTTC,CSVVRGETQYF